This T cell receptor (beta chain) was documented in a study of Ad26.COV2.S vaccination and SARS-CoV-2 variants. Study details: In the COV1001 trial, the donor was in the Ad26.COV2.S arm. Study-level findings and limits: Spike-specific TCR breadth ran higher among vaccine recipients than placebo recipients. Estimates derived from TCR breadth and depth analyses may have underestimated total T cell responses.

Trimming pared 6 bases from V and 2 bases from J, leaving 8 bases between. This CDR3 has 13 amino acids. Germline V CDR1 and CDR2: MDHEN, SYDVKM. Measured with immunoSEQ multiplex PCR; TCRdb has only the in-frame clones, and not every one. This table holds 400,000 to 450,000 clones, around 92% found once. In this sample, this clone turned up a few times. Its antigen is unknown. Treatment in this sample: 19 received Ad26.COV2.S at low or high dose, single or two shots; 5 received placebo; per-sample allocation not given. On day 63 after the first injection, vaccine and placebo recipients gave samples. In the vaccine, an Ad26 vector expressed the SARS-CoV-2 spike of the Wuhan strain.

The sequence was collected from a person aged 18 to 59 who received the Ad26.COV2.S COVID-19 vaccine or a placebo. The starting material was peripheral blood, obtained in a trial of Ad26.COV2.S vaccine versus placebo. The chain has TRBV28 and TRBJ1-3, with D unclear. The CDR3 DNA follows: TGTGCCAGCAGGGTCGGGACTGGAAACACCATATATTTT. It yields the protein CASRVGTGNTIYF.